The 10 T cell receptor beta chains presented below share a single source sample, sequenced in a study of T cell responses to AZD1222 COVID-19 vaccine. TCRdb's copy holds only in-frame clones and misses some; the assay was immunoSEQ multiplex PCR. Here the sample spans more than 85,000 clones, roughly 91% being singletons. Source: peripheral blood, taken on day 0 of AZD1222 vaccination. All receptors come from an adult in good health.

The J gene is TRBJ2-2, the V gene TRBV18, with D unclear. From germline, CDR1 is KGHSH and CDR2 LQKENI. The CDR3 covers 13 residues. Trimming left V 2 bases short and J 6 bases short, with 7 bases between. The CDR3 coding sequence is TGTGCCAGCTCACCAAATCCGGCCGGGGAGCTGTTTTTT. As protein: CASSPNPAGELFF.

The rearrangement links TRBV5-4 to TRBJ2-3, with TRBD2 matching 7 bases. V lost 0 bases to trimming and J lost 1 base; unmatched junction nucleotides: 2. CDR3 length equals 15 residues. Germline-derived CDR1 and CDR2 are SGHNT and YYREEE (reference sequence). CDR3 sequence reads: CASSLAAGGTDTQYF. CDR3 coding DNA: TGTGCCAGCAGCTTGGCCGCGGGGGGCACAGATACGCAGTATTTT.

The chain employs TRBV11-2 and TRBJ2-7; D call uncertain. V was cut by 4 bases and J by 7 bases, with 20 bases left in between. From germline, CDR1 is SGHAT and CDR2 FQNNGV. The CDR3 runs to 15 residues. CDR3 region: CASSSPRHGTREQYF. In DNA, the CDR3 is TGTGCCAGCAGCTCCCCCCGGCACGGTACTCGGGAGCAGTACTTC. Based on the CDR3 plus reference TRBV11-2 and TRBJ2-7, the full variable domain is EAGVAQSPRYKIIEKRQSVAFWCNPISGHATLYWYQQILGQGPKLLIQFQNNGVVDDSQLPKDRFSAERLKGVDSTLKIQPAKLEDSAVYLCASSSPRHGTREQYFGPGTRLTVT.

The gene calls are TRBV6-5 and TRBJ2-7, with 11 bases that match TRBD1. V gave up 5 bases and J gave up 3 bases; unmatched junction bases: 3. From germline, CDR1 is MNHEY and CDR2 SVGAGI. CDR3 length equals 14 residues. CDR3 amino acids: CASSTGQGVYEQYF. CDR3 coding DNA: TGTGCCAGCAGTACGGGACAGGGGGTCTACGAGCAGTACTTC.

The chain carries TRBV11-2 and TRBJ1-1; weak D call: TRBD1 (6 bases). CDR1 and CDR2 from the germline V gene are SGHAT and FQNNGV. The V and J ends lost 3 bases and 1 base respectively, with 9 bases between them. CDR3 size: 14 residues. Here the CDR3 reads CASSFQGQNTEAFF. The DNA for the CDR3 is TGTGCCAGCAGCTTTCAGGGGCAGAACACTGAAGCTTTCTTT.

CDR3 in amino acids: CASSQGGSGTQYF. Here the CDR3 DNA reads TGTGCCAGCAGTCAAGGGGGGTCGGGTACGCAGTATTTT. This chain uses TRBV28 with TRBJ2-3; the D call may be TRBD1 or TRBD2 (6 bases each). The CDR3 has 13 residues. Germline loops: CDR1 MDHEN, CDR2 SYDVKM. The germline V and J ends were trimmed by 5 bases and 8 bases, with 14 bases remaining between them. The whole variable domain, remainder taken from reference TRBV28 and TRBJ2-3, is DVKVTQSSRYLVKRTGEKVFLECVQDMDHENMFWYRQDPGLGLRLIYFSYDVKMKEKGDIPEGYSVSREKKERFSLILESASTNQTSMYLCASSQGGSGTQYFGPGTRLTVL.

The rearrangement joins TRBV3-1 (or the pseudogene TRBV3-2) to TRBJ1-2; no reliable D call. Germline values: CDR1 LGHDT, CDR2 YNNKEL (reference sequence). V lost 4 bases, J lost 4 bases, and 7 bases lay in between. The CDR3 has 12 residues. The CDR3 DNA is TGTGCCAGCAGCCTGGACCGCTATGGCTACACCTTC. Translation gives CASSLDRYGYTF.

The DNA of the CDR3 is TGCGCCAGCAGCCAGGACAGGCCGAACACCGGGGAGCTGTTTTTT. Its translation is CASSQDRPNTGELFF. The chain carries TRBV5-1 and TRBJ2-2, with 7 bases fitting TRBD1. CDR3 size: 15 residues. The germline gives CDR1 SGHRS, CDR2 YFSETQ. Trimming took 4 bases from V and 0 from J; bases not matched to a gene: 3.

The rearrangement uses TRBV18 and TRBJ1-3; TRBD1 matches at 7 bases. The CDR3 length is 14 residues. Germline CDR1 KGHSH, CDR2 LQKENI. The junction had 4 bases not matched to a gene; V was cut back by 8 bases and J by 0 bases. The CDR3 reads CASTGVSSGNTIYF. Written as DNA, the CDR3 is TGTGCCAGCACAGGGGTCTCCTCTGGAAACACCATATATTTT.

The J gene is TRBJ1-4, the V gene TRBV9, with D maybe TRBD1 (6 bases). Trimming removed 7 bases at V and 4 bases at J, with 14 bases between. CDR1 is SGDLS and CDR2 is YYNGEE in the germline V gene. The CDR3 spans 14 residues. The CDR3 nucleotides read TGTGCCAGCGGCAGACAGGAGGATAATGAAAAACTGTTTTTT. It translates to CASGRQEDNEKLFF.